The subject of this entry is one T cell receptor beta chain. What it binds is unknown. These data are taken from a study of post-analysis software for immune sequencing data. Germline loops: CDR1 SEHNR, CDR2 FQNEAQ (reference sequence). The length of the CDR3 is 15 residues. The V segment lost 8 bases and the J segment 6 bases; nucleotides outside the gene matches: 14. Broader study findings: Higher frequency in patients than in controls was seen for roughly five TRBV segments, with TRBV5-6, TRBV5-1 and TRBV20-1 among them.

Presence of unique molecular identifiers characterized the TCR beta cDNA libraries. Each CDR3 protein gets one entry after TCRdb re-called the PCR reads with MiXCR. The sample yields some 500,000 distinct CDR3 sequences, nearly 45% seen once. This sequence originates from a girl aged 5 to 17 with multiple sclerosis. The sample was blood. V gene TRBV7-9 combines with J gene TRBJ2-7; 9 nucleotides line up with TRBD2. CDR3 DNA sequence: TGTGCCAGCTTAAAGGGAGCTAGCGGGATCACCGAGCAGTACTTC. Residues: CASLKGASGITEQYF.